The 26 T cell receptor beta chains below all came from one sample that was sequenced in a study of graft-versus-host responses after intestinal transplantation. Their target antigens are unknown. TCRdb's copy holds only in-frame clones and misses some; the assay was immunoSEQ multiplex PCR. This table holds more than 65,000 clones, about 92% found once. The specimen comprised unstimulated CD8+ T cells sorted from spleen or lymph node cells, sampled before intestinal transplant. The receptors shown here come from a human donor who received an intestinal transplant.

CDR3 residues: CASSYRRAWGEQYF. The CDR3 DNA follows: TGTGCCAGCAGTTACCGGCGGGCCTGGGGTGAGCAGTACTTC. The rearrangement joins TRBV6-5 to TRBJ2-7; D perhaps matches TRBD2 (5 bases). V was pared by 2 bases and J by 7 bases, with 15 bases between. This CDR3 is 14 amino acids long. Germline V gene sequence: CDR1 MNHEY, CDR2 SVGAGI.

The CDR3 loop reads CASSLVPAGYNSPLHF. The CDR3 nucleotides read TGTGCCAGCAGCTTAGTCCCGGCAGGGTACAATTCACCCCTCCACTTT. This chain connects TRBV11-2 to TRBJ1-6, with a weak D call TRBD1 (5 bases). The CDR3 consists of 16 residues. Trimming cost V 1 base and J 7 bases, with 14 bases left between them. Germline V gives CDR1 SGHAT, CDR2 FQNNGV.

The J gene is TRBJ2-7, the V gene TRBV27; tentatively, D is TRBD2 (5 bases). Germline CDR1 and CDR2: MNHEY and SMNVEV (reference sequence). This CDR3 is built from 14 residues. V was clipped by 7 bases and J by 2 bases, with 15 bases between them. The CDR3 loop is CASTSRREPYEQYF. The CDR3 nucleotides are TGTGCCAGCACATCCCGAAGGGAGCCCTACGAGCAGTACTTC.

This clone was counted a few times. This rearrangement joins TRBV27 to TRBJ2-2; D is ambiguous. The CDR3 sequence is 12 residues long. Between the trimmed V and J ends, which lost 6 bases and 4 bases, there was a span of 6 bases. Germline V gene data show CDR1 as MNHEY and CDR2 as SMNVEV (reference sequence). Here the CDR3 reads CASRYSTGELFF. The CDR3 DNA reads as TGTGCCAGCAGGTACAGCACCGGGGAGCTGTTTTTT.

CDR3 sequence (DNA): TGTGCCGCTGGCCTTGGGACAGGGGCTAACTATGGCTACACCTTC. Its translation is CAAGLGTGANYGYTF. The rearrangement joins TRBV10-3 to TRBJ1-2; 10 bases agree with TRBD1. V trimming: 11 bases; J trimming: 0 bases; junction bases outside the gene matches: 9. Germline V gene data show CDR1 as ENHRY and CDR2 as SYGVKD. The CDR3 spans 15 residues.

Here the CDR3 reads CASSAETNQETQYF. The CDR3 nucleotides are TGTGCCAGCAGCGCAGAGACTAACCAAGAGACCCAGTACTTC. V usage is TRBV9 and J usage is TRBJ2-5; perhaps TRBD2 as D (5 bases). V was clipped by 3 bases and J by 0 bases, with 9 bases between them. CDR1 is SGDLS, CDR2 YYNGEE, per germline. The CDR3 covers 14 residues.

V usage is TRBV5-1 and J usage is TRBJ2-1; 9 positions agree with TRBD1. This CDR3 comprises 15 residues. The V gene's germline CDR1 is SGHRS and CDR2 YFSETQ. Losses at the gene ends were 4 bases for V and 6 bases for J; bases not matched to a gene: 8. Here the CDR3 reads CASSLQGAPGNEQFF. The CDR3 DNA follows: TGCGCCAGCAGCCTACAGGGGGCTCCGGGCAATGAGCAGTTCTTC.

This chain joins TRBV5-5 and TRBJ2-7; a weak D match, TRBD2 (5 bases). CDR1 and CDR2 from the germline V gene are SGHKS and YYEKEE (reference sequence). The CDR3 loop spans 16 amino acids. With 0 bases removed from V and 3 bases from J, the gap between germline ends came to 16 bases. The CDR3 DNA reads as TGTGCCAGCAGCTTGGCGGGCGGGCAGTTCGGCTACGAGCAGTACTTC. This translates into CASSLAGGQFGYEQYF.

The rearrangement uses TRBV6-1 and TRBJ1-5; weak D call: TRBD1 (6 bases). Germline CDR1 reads MNHNS; CDR2 reads SASEGT. The CDR3 is 16 amino acids. Trimming shortened V by 5 bases and J by 2 bases, and 16 bases separated the two germline ends. CDR3 sequence: CASSQETGLGNQPQHF. In nucleotides, the CDR3 is TGTGCCAGCAGTCAAGAGACAGGCCTGGGCAATCAGCCCCAGCATTTT.

This sequence joins TRBV2 and TRBJ1-2; no reliable D call. CDR3 size: 12 residues. V was trimmed by 7 bases and J by 4 bases, leaving 10 bases between them. CDR1 SNHLY and CDR2 FYNNEI come from the germline V gene. CDR3 loop: CASNEGLYGYTF. DNA of the CDR3: TGTGCCAGCAACGAGGGCCTCTATGGCTACACCTTC.

This chain joins TRBV9 and TRBJ2-5; weak D call: TRBD2 (6 bases). CDR1 is SGDLS, CDR2 YYNGEE, per germline. The CDR3 is 17 amino acids. V gave up 0 bases and J gave up 5 bases, with 20 bases separating them. DNA of the CDR3: TGTGCCAGCAGCGTAGGTCTCACGGGGTGGAGGGAGGAGACCCAGTACTTC. Translated: CASSVGLTGWREETQYF. Variable domain in full (rest from reference TRBV9 and TRBJ2-5): DSGVTQTPKHLITATGQRVTLRCSPRSGDLSVYWYQQSLDQGLQFLIQYYNGEERAKGNILERFSAQQFPDLHSELNLSSLELGDSALYFCASSVGLTGWREETQYFGPGTRLLVL.

This sequence joins TRBV5-5 and TRBJ2-7; TRBD1 might be the D (6 bases). The CDR3 contains 18 residues. V lost 0 bases, J lost 0 bases, and 19 bases lay in between. CDR1 and CDR2 (germline): SGHKS, YYEKEE (reference sequence). The CDR3 coding sequence is TGTGCCAGCAGCTTGGTGCGGCTGGGGACATTTAGCTCCTACGAGCAGTACTTC. This translates into CASSLVRLGTFSSYEQYF. The variable domain in full, with the rest retrieved from reference TRBV5-5 and TRBJ2-7, is DAGVTQSPTHLIKTRGQQVTLRCSPISGHKSVSWYQQVLGQGPQFIFQYYEKEERGRGNFPDRFSARQFPNYSSELNVNALLLGDSALYLCASSLVRLGTFSSYEQYFGPGTRLTVT.

The V and J genes are TRBV29-1 and TRBJ2-3; 8 nucleotides align to TRBD2. The V gene end was trimmed by 7 bases and the J gene end by 0 bases; junction bases not matched to a gene: 6. The V gene's germline CDR1 is SQVTM and CDR2 ANQGSEA. The CDR3 length is 14 residues. The CDR3 protein is CSADASGSTDTQYF. Here the CDR3 DNA reads TGCAGCGCGGACGCTAGCGGGAGCACAGATACGCAGTATTTT.

Points on this clone: Relative to the germline gene, one junction end is altered; a read error may explain this. The identical CDR3 is also encoded by other nucleotide sequences in the sample. The V call is TRBV4-1, the J call TRBJ1-5; TRBD1 is a possible D gene (5 bases). CDR1 and CDR2 from the germline V gene are MGHRA and YSYEKL. The CDR3 spans 15 residues. Here the CDR3 reads CASSQDHTGFGPQHF. The CDR3 nucleotides are TGCGCCAGTAGCCAAGACCACACAGGTTTTGGGCCCCAGCATTTT.

V is TRBV29-1 and J is TRBJ2-2; D possibly corresponds to TRBD1 (6 bases). The germline V gene has CDR1 SQVTM and CDR2 ANQGSEA. This CDR3 comprises 12 residues. Trimming took off 6 bases at V and 4 bases at J, with 9 bases between the two ends. CDR3 nucleotide sequence: TGCAGCGTGATGGACAGCACCGGGGAGCTGTTTTTT. Amino acid sequence: CSVMDSTGELFF.

V usage is TRBV7-6 and J usage is TRBJ2-5; the match to TRBD2 covers 10 bases. CDR1 is SGHVS, CDR2 FNYEAQ, per germline. This CDR3 spans 17 amino acids. Trimming at V came to 4 bases and at J to 1 base, leaving 9 bases not matched to a gene. The CDR3 region has the DNA TGTGCCAGCAGCTCCCTCGGTAGCGGGGGGCCCCAAGAGACCCAGTACTTC. Protein: CASSSLGSGGPQETQYF.

The rearrangement links TRBV13 to TRBJ1-1, with D perhaps matching TRBD1 (5 bases). The V end was cut by 5 bases, the J end by 0 bases, with 16 bases between. The CDR3 consists of 16 residues. Germline V gives CDR1 PRHDT, CDR2 FYEKMQ (reference sequence). The CDR3 sequence: CASSTMTEIMNTEAFF. The CDR3 DNA sequence: TGTGCCAGCAGCACAATGACAGAAATAATGAACACTGAAGCTTTCTTT.

The chain has TRBV5-6 and TRBJ2-1; 10 bases map to TRBD1. The CDR3 covers 14 residues. Trimming took 2 bases from V and 6 from J; bases not matched to a gene: 2. Germline V lookup: CDR1 SGHDT, CDR2 YYEEEE. For the CDR3, the DNA is TGTGCCAGCAGCTTCGGGACAGGGGCCAATGAGCAGTTCTTC. It codes for CASSFGTGANEQFF.

V usage is TRBV4-1 and J usage is TRBJ1-1; D perhaps matches TRBD1 (5 bases). The CDR3 sequence is 15 residues long. The ends were cut back, 3 bases at V and 5 bases at J, with 16 bases in the middle. Germline CDR1 is MGHRA and CDR2 is YSYEKL. The CDR3 DNA sequence: TGCGCCAGCAGCCAGGTTATCCCGCGGGGGACTGAAGCTTTCTTT. Protein: CASSQVIPRGTEAFF.

The rearrangement uses TRBV29-1 and TRBJ1-2; perhaps TRBD1 as D (5 bases). Trimming took 6 bases from V and 2 from J, leaving 10 bases between them. The CDR3 has 12 residues. Germline lookup yields CDR1 SQVTM and CDR2 ANQGSEA. The CDR3 sequence is CSVPTANYGYTF. The CDR3 bases are TGCAGCGTCCCGACAGCGAACTATGGCTACACCTTC.

This chain links TRBV5-5 with TRBJ1-2, with D possibly matching TRBD1 (6 bases). Germline-derived CDR1 and CDR2 are SGHKS and YYEKEE (reference sequence). The germline V and J ends were trimmed by 6 bases and 7 bases, with 16 bases remaining between them. There are 13 residues in the CDR3. The CDR3 spells CASTEQGVAGYTF. DNA for the CDR3: TGTGCCAGCACCGAACAGGGTGTGGCTGGCTACACCTTC.

This chain connects TRBV9 to TRBJ1-1; 7 bases align to TRBD1. The CDR3 sequence is 14 residues long. Germline V lookup: CDR1 SGDLS, CDR2 YYNGEE. V gave up 2 bases and J gave up 8 bases; unmatched junction bases: 9. The CDR3 region is CASSVGDRVVEAFF. The CDR3, as DNA: TGTGCCAGCAGCGTGGGAGACAGGGTGGTCGAAGCTTTCTTT. Based on the CDR3 plus reference TRBV9 and TRBJ1-1, the full variable domain is DSGVTQTPKHLITATGQRVTLRCSPRSGDLSVYWYQQSLDQGLQFLIQYYNGEERAKGNILERFSAQQFPDLHSELNLSSLELGDSALYFCASSVGDRVVEAFFGQGTRLTVV.

The chain has TRBV9 and TRBJ1-1; D is uncertain. Germline CDR1 and CDR2: SGDLS and YYNGEE. The V end was cut by 4 bases, the J end by 8 bases, with 15 bases between. This CDR3 spans 13 amino acids. Written as DNA, the CDR3 is TGTGCCAGCAGCCCAGACATTCCCAGGGAAGCTTTCTTT. Its translation is CASSPDIPREAFF.

The chain couples TRBV5-1 to TRBJ1-1, with 8 nucleotides matching TRBD1. Germline-derived CDR1 and CDR2 are SGHRS and YFSETQ. The CDR3 consists of 15 residues. Trimming cost V 0 bases and J 0 bases; bases outside gene matches: 1. The CDR3 DNA is TGCGCCAGCAGCTTGGGGACAGGGTTGAACACTGAAGCTTTCTTT. Its translation: CASSLGTGLNTEAFF.

This clone was seen just once. The chain couples TRBV11-2 to TRBJ2-7; D is perhaps TRBD2 (5 bases). Looked up from germline, CDR1 is SGHAT and CDR2 is FQNNGV. V lost 3 bases to trimming and J lost 0 bases, with 6 bases between them. The CDR3 is made up of 13 amino acids. CDR3 in DNA: TGTGCCAGCAGCTTTGGGAGCTCCTACGAGCAGTACTTC. Its translation is CASSFGSSYEQYF. The full variable domain, with the rest looked up from reference TRBV11-2 and TRBJ2-7, is EAGVAQSPRYKIIEKRQSVAFWCNPISGHATLYWYQQILGQGPKLLIQFQNNGVVDDSQLPKDRFSAERLKGVDSTLKIQPAKLEDSAVYLCASSFGSSYEQYFGPGTRLTVT.

The genes are TRBV7-6 and TRBJ2-1, with 7 bases matching TRBD1. CDR3 length: 15 residues. Germline trimming cut 5 bases from V and 8 bases from J; bases unmatched to any gene: 12. Germline V gives CDR1 SGHVS, CDR2 FNYEAQ. CDR3 in DNA: TGTGCCAGCAGCCCTGCCGGGACAGCTGTCGATGAGCAGTTCTTC. Protein: CASSPAGTAVDEQFF.